The present T cell receptor (beta chain) was sequenced within a study of cytomegalovirus exposure and HLA in healthy donors. Study-wide points: TCR beta V- and J-gene trimming was later associated with a missense DCLRE1C variant.

V lost 5 bases and J 3 bases, leaving 11 bases between the germline ends. CDR1 and CDR2 (germline): MDHEN, SYDVKM. This CDR3 spans 13 amino acids. PCR amplification relied on 60 Vbeta primers (plus 13 Jbeta primers). TCRdb's copy holds only in-frame clones and misses some; the assay was immunoSEQ multiplex PCR. Here the sample spans tens of thousands of clones, 75% to 90% being singletons. With respect to this clone: The antigen is undetermined.

The TCR comes from a woman in her twenties or thirties in good health and CMV-seropositive. Input material: PBMCs. The V gene is TRBV28, the J gene TRBJ2-7; D is possibly TRBD1 (6 bases). CDR3 sequence reads: CASSPTRGYEQYF. Here the CDR3 DNA reads TGTGCCAGCAGTCCTACCAGGGGCTACGAGCAGTACTTC.